This TCR beta chain was recorded in a study of OX40 agonist ivuxolimab in advanced cancers. Germline V gives CDR1 ENHRY, CDR2 SYGVKD. Trimming removed 6 bases from V and 4 bases from J, with 12 bases in between. The CDR3 runs 13 residues. Points on this clone: No antigen is known for it.

Autoimmune disease history or systemic immunosuppression meant exclusion. The data were produced by immunoSEQ multiplex PCR, yet TCRdb's version contains in-frame clones alone and is incomplete. This table holds about 37,000 clones, around 80% found once. Findings and caveats of the study: Part of the nonresponder group also had normalized T-cell clonal expansion that was low. Among the lowest peripheral clonal expansion occurred in 0.1-3.0 mg/kg partial responders. Clonal expansion by week 6 occurred in CD4+ and CD8+ blood T cells (at 0.1 to 3.0 mg/kg).

The sample in question was CD4+ or CD8+ T cells sorted from blood, obtained in a trial of the OX40 agonist ivuxolimab. The sequence was collected from an adult with an advanced solid tumor such as melanoma, head and neck, liver or kidney cancer. V is TRBV10-3 and J is TRBJ2-5; maybe TRBD1 (6 bases). The CDR3, as DNA: TGTGCCATCAGCCTCCAACAGGGAGAGACCCAGTACTTC. Translated, it gives CAISLQQGETQYF.